Sequencing of this TCR beta chain was carried out in a study of cytomegalovirus exposure and HLA in healthy donors. Study conclusions and caveats: High specificity and sensitivity for cytomegalovirus status were reported for the classifier. Later examination showed HLA-associated TCR beta chains had greater clonal expansion than equally common others. Later genetic work tied a missense DCLRE1C variant to beta-chain V and J trimming.

PCR was performed using 60 Vbeta and 13 Jbeta primers. In the source study's methods: An analysis that came later counted 77 million or so unique TCR beta chains, around 12 million shared. The protocol was immunoSEQ multiplex PCR, while the TCRdb copy is restricted to in-frame clones and leaves out a portion. Clone size and the V and J calls come from that table; the DNA yielded D and trimming. The sample comprises 110,000 to 150,000 clones, roughly four fifths of which are singletons, and 3% to 3.5% rests with the top ten. A word on this clone: What it binds is not known.

The CDR3 has 14 residues. V dropped 6 bases and J dropped 5; count of bases not matched to a gene: 7. The germline gives CDR1 LNHDA, CDR2 SQIVND (reference sequence). The receptor was derived from a male donor in good health and CMV-seronegative. This chain uses TRBV19 with TRBJ1-5, with 7 nucleotides matching TRBD1. Sequencing used PBMCs. The CDR3 DNA reads as TGTGCCAGTAGAATCCGGGACAGCTATCAGCCCCAGCATTTT. Protein product: CASRIRDSYQPQHF. Filled out from reference TRBV19 and TRBJ1-5, the complete variable domain reads DGGITQSPKYLFRKEGQNVTLSCEQNLNHDAMYWYRQDPGQGLRLIYYSQIVNDFQKGDIAEGYSVSREKKESFPLTVTSAQKNPTAFYLCASRIRDSYQPQHFGDGTRLSIL.